This TCR beta chain was captured in a study of T cells in Graves' hyperthyroidism and ophthalmopathy. Study conclusions and caveats: Progression to ophthalmopathy was predicted a median of 6.5 months early. Blood also contained most expanded thyroid clonotypes above 0.001.

The CDR3 consists of 17 residues. Trimming removed 1 base from V and 0 bases from J, with 15 bases in between. From germline, CDR1 is MGHRA and CDR2 YSYEKL. TCR beta CDR3 region amplification was performed from RNA transcripts. TCR CDR3 underwent first-round RT-PCR with the HTBI primer set. Using its own MiXCR run on the multiplex PCR reads, TCRdb lists one record per CDR3 protein. Here the sample spans around 250,000 distinct CDR3 sequences, about 14% being singletons. The sample holds a few counts of this clonotype. No antigen is known for it. The material sequenced was blood. This chain uses TRBV4-1 with TRBJ1-1; D is unresolved. This clonotype was obtained from a woman between 35 and 50 years old with Graves' hyperthyroidism that later progressed to Graves' ophthalmopathy. CDR3 amino acids: CASSQAFLKSMNTEAFF. Here the CDR3 DNA reads TGCGCCAGCAGCCAAGCTTTCCTGAAGTCAATGAACACTGAAGCTTTCTTT.